This T cell receptor beta chain was observed in a study of control samples from healthy donors and cancer patients (dated by TCRdb to about 2020). On this clone: Its antigen has not been determined. No base-level quality is on record; no much larger clone is a single base apart. The same CDR3 arises from other DNA sequences in this sample as well.

Library method: the immunoSEQ multiplex PCR assay. TCRdb took over this immuneACCESS table, retaining in-frame rearrangements with V and J assigned. Such tables are incomplete; in checked studies, under half of the missing clones stem from an unresolved V gene, and the remainder is unexplained. The sample table contains around 200,000 clones; only one count was recorded for just under 95% of them. The ten largest clones capture 1.4% to 1.5% of the sample. Sequencing used blood. The origin of this receptor is a man aged 18 to 29 in good health.

The CDR3 here reads CASSQQGGNQPQHF. Here is the DNA: TGTGCCAGCAGCCAACAGGGGGGCAATCAGCCCCAGCATTTT. The rearranged chain carries TRBV3-1 (or the pseudogene TRBV3-2) and TRBJ1-5, and 7 bases in between align with TRBD1. The CDR3 holds 14 amino acids from the cysteine to the phenylalanine. Of the read, only the CDR3 DNA is kept; its 42 bases are in frame from base 1. V is cut back by 2 bases and J by 2 bases, with 0 bases in the junction unmatched. Reading the germline V gene (reference sequence) gives CDR1 LGHDT and CDR2 YNNKEL.